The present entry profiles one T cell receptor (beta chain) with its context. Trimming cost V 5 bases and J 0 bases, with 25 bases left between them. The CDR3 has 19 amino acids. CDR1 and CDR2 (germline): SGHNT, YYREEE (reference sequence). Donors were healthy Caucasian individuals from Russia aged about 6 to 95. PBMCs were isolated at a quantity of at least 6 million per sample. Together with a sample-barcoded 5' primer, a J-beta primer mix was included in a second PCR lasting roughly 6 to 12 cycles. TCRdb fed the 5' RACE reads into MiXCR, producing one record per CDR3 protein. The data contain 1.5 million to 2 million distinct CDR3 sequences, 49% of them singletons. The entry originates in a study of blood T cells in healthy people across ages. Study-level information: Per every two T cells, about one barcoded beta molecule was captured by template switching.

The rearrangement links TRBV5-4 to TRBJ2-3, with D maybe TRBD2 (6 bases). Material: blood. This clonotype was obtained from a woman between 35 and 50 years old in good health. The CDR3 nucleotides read TGTGCCAGCAGTTATTTATCACAGCGGGCCCTCGCTAGCACAGATACGCAGTATTTT. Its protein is CASSYLSQRALASTDTQYF.